These 15 T cell receptor beta chains originate from one sample sequenced in a study of blood T cell repertoires in COVID-19. Using immunoSEQ multiplex PCR, the repertoire was profiled, and TCRdb retains in-frame clones only, with some absent. Of about 140,000 clones listed, 85% to 90% are singletons. Sequenced input: peripheral blood. These TCRs come from a woman aged 55-70 years with acute or convalescent COVID-19.

This chain links TRBV9 with TRBJ2-7; D may be TRBD2 (6 bases). Per germline, CDR1 SGDLS and CDR2 YYNGEE. V was shortened by 4 bases and J by 3 bases, with 14 bases between the two germline ends. The CDR3 is made up of 14 amino acids. The CDR3, as DNA: TGTGCCAGCAGCATGCGGGACCGAGACTACGAGCAGTACTTC. Amino acids: CASSMRDRDYEQYF. Full variable domain (outside the CDR3, taken from reference TRBV9 and TRBJ2-7): DSGVTQTPKHLITATGQRVTLRCSPRSGDLSVYWYQQSLDQGLQFLIQYYNGEERAKGNILERFSAQQFPDLHSELNLSSLELGDSALYFCASSMRDRDYEQYFGPGTRLTVT.

The chain has TRBV10-2 and TRBJ1-2, with D perhaps matching TRBD1 (5 bases). The CDR3 has 15 residues. CDR1 and CDR2 from the germline V gene are WSHSY and SAAADI. V was cut by 0 bases and J by 4 bases, with 12 bases left in between. The CDR3 loop is CASSESAGRIYGYTF. CDR3 sequence (DNA): TGCGCCAGCAGTGAGTCTGCAGGGAGGATCTATGGCTACACCTTC.

V gene TRBV5-6 combines with J gene TRBJ2-7; the match to TRBD1 covers 8 bases. The CDR3 totals 14 residues. The germline V gene has CDR1 SGHDT and CDR2 YYEEEE. J lost 4 bases, V lost 2 bases, and 5 bases had no gene match. DNA of the CDR3: TGTGCCAGCAGCTTTCAGGGGGCTTGGTACGAGCAGTACTTC. Encoded protein: CASSFQGAWYEQYF.

The chain joins TRBV6-2 or TRBV6-3 to TRBJ1-1; 9 nucleotides align to TRBD1. The CDR3 extends over 13 amino acids. V lost 5 bases, J lost 11 bases, and 9 bases stayed unmatched. Per the germline V gene, CDR1 is MNHEY and CDR2 is SVGEGT. In DNA, the CDR3 is TGTGCCAGCAGTGCGAACAGGGGGCTGGGGGCTTTCTTT. Amino acid sequence: CASSANRGLGAFF.

The chain joins TRBV5-6 to TRBJ1-2; D is perhaps TRBD1 (6 bases). V lost 2 bases, J lost 8 bases, and 19 bases lay in between. This CDR3 has 15 residues. Germline CDR1 is SGHDT and CDR2 is YYEEEE. CDR3 sequence reads: CASSFAVLQGNGYTF. CDR3 DNA: TGTGCCAGCAGCTTTGCCGTCCTGCAGGGGAACGGCTACACCTTC.

The chain combines TRBV11-3 with TRBJ2-2, with 9 bases that match TRBD2. The V and J ends lost 1 base and 0 bases, in that order; junction bases with no gene match: 0. CDR1 SGHNT and CDR2 YENEEA come from the germline V gene. The CDR3 runs to 16 residues. The CDR3 region has the DNA TGTGCCAGCAGCTTAGTAGCGGGGGCGAACACCGGGGAGCTGTTTTTT. Its translation: CASSLVAGANTGELFF.

The chain employs TRBV5-4 and TRBJ2-1; possible D gene TRBD2, 6 bases. The CDR3 is 16 amino acids. Trimming took 3 bases from V and 0 from J, leaving 13 bases between them. Germline V lookup: CDR1 SGHNT, CDR2 YYREEE (reference sequence). CDR3 in amino acids: CASSSERASSYNEQFF. The DNA for the CDR3 is TGTGCCAGCAGCTCCGAGCGGGCGTCCTCCTACAATGAGCAGTTCTTC.

This sequence joins TRBV6-1 and TRBJ2-2; no clear D gene. Germline CDR1 reads MNHNS; CDR2 reads SASEGT. The CDR3 extends over 14 amino acids. V shed 3 bases and J shed 1 base, with 6 bases lying between them. The CDR3 loop reads CASSEWQNTGELFF. The CDR3 DNA reads TGTGCCAGCAGTGAGTGGCAGAACACCGGGGAGCTGTTTTTT.

V and J are TRBV5-8 and TRBJ2-1; 11 positions match TRBD2. CDR1 and CDR2 (germline): SGHTS, YDEGEE. The ends lost 4 bases at V and 3 bases at J; junction bases unmatched: 3. This CDR3 has 15 amino acids. The CDR3, as DNA: TGTGCCAGCAGCGTGGGACTAGCGGACTACAATGAGCAGTTCTTC. Translation: CASSVGLADYNEQFF.

This chain joins TRBV5-4 and TRBJ2-5; D is perhaps TRBD2 (5 bases). This CDR3 region has 13 residues. Trimming stripped 4 bases from V and 5 bases from J, with 12 bases between. The germline gives CDR1 SGHNT, CDR2 YYREEE (reference sequence). The CDR3 nucleotides are TGTGCCAGCAGCGGGGAGTCGGGGGAGACCCAGTACTTC. Translating gives CASSGESGETQYF.

This clone was detected ten times or more. The chain links TRBV2 to TRBJ1-5; tentative D call: TRBD1 (6 bases). The CDR3 is 15 residues long. Germline CDR1 is SNHLY and CDR2 is FYNNEI. The V end lost 5 bases, the J end lost 6 bases, and 17 bases lay between the germline ends. CDR3 sequence: CASSRLQGMSQPQHF. The CDR3 DNA is TGTGCCAGCAGTCGTCTACAGGGTATGAGTCAGCCCCAGCATTTT.

The rearrangement links TRBV6-5 to TRBJ1-5, with 10 bases identical to TRBD1. The CDR3 loop spans 15 amino acids. Germline loops: CDR1 MNHEY, CDR2 SVGAGI. J lost 1 base, V lost 6 bases, and 3 bases had no gene match. CDR3 bases: TGTGCCAGCAGCCGGACAGGGGGAAGCAATCAGCCCCAGCATTTT. It codes for CASSRTGGSNQPQHF.

The CDR3 nucleotides are TGTGCCACCAGCAGAGATATACTTAATTCACCCCTCCACTTT. Protein sequence: CATSRDILNSPLHF. J is TRBJ1-6 and V is TRBV15, with D unresolved. The CDR3 extends over 14 amino acids. Germline CDR1 LNHNV, CDR2 YYDKDF (reference sequence). The ends were cut back, 0 bases at V and 6 bases at J, with 6 bases in the middle.

DNA of the CDR3: TGTGCCAGCAGTGAATGGGACAGGGGTAAAGAGACCCAGTACTTC. Its protein is CASSEWDRGKETQYF. The chain employs TRBV6-1 and TRBJ2-5, with 10 bases fitting TRBD1. CDR3 size: 15 residues. CDR1 is MNHNS, CDR2 SASEGT, per germline. J gave up 3 bases and V 2 bases, and 3 bases lay outside the gene matches.

CDR3 in amino acids: CASRRTGGSYNEQFF. Here the CDR3 DNA reads TGTGCCAGCAGGCGGACAGGGGGCTCCTACAATGAGCAGTTCTTC. The V call is TRBV6-5, the J call TRBJ2-1; 10 bases align to TRBD1. CDR1 MNHEY and CDR2 SVGAGI come from the germline V gene. There are 15 residues in the CDR3. The V and J ends lost 6 bases and 0 bases, in that order; junction bases with no gene match: 2.